The TCR beta chain under discussion was sequenced for a study of blood T cells in healthy people across ages (dated by TCRdb to between 2015 and 2016). As for the study more broadly: In model experiments, roughly one uniquely barcoded TCR beta cDNA molecule per two T cells was captured by template switching. The study measured age-related changes in TCR beta repertoire diversity using deep sequencing normalized with unique cDNA molecular identifiers. Donors were grouped into four age groups: young (average about 15 years), middle-aged (over 35), aged (around 60) and long-lived (just over 80). The study analyzed two additional independent replicas of 1 million unique cDNA reads from the same blood draw for two donors, one aged 18 to 29 and one aged 80 or older. General conclusions and limits of the study: As age increased, observed TCR beta diversity per million T cells dropped in a roughly linear way, and a significant reduction was already evident by age approximately 40. A strong correlation was found between observed TCR beta diversity and the percentage of naive T cells measured by flow cytometry. Donor CMV infection status was unknown, potentially confounding age-related changes in expanded clonotypes. Estimates of total diversity based on one million sequenced T cells were considered lower bounds and underestimates. The long-lived group showed more naive CD4+ T cells, fewer expanded clones and increased TCR diversity than the aged group, suggesting age selection. Conclusive comparison of naive and antigen-experienced compartments was prevented by the profiling of bulk unsorted PBMCs.

Systemically healthy Caucasian individuals from Russia, some 38 in total and aged about 6 to 95 years, were included as donors. About 9.1 milliliters of peripheral blood were collected from each donor into EDTA-treated Vacutainer tubes. Ficoll-Paque density-gradient centrifugation was used to isolate PBMCs, with at least 7 million per sample. Total RNA, at least 6 micrograms per sample, was extracted from PBMCs with Trizol reagent. For every donor, an aliquot of PBMCs went through flow cytometry to measure the percentages of naive CD45RAhigh/CD27high T cells. Libraries were made using 5' RACE. Sequenced on an Illumina HiSeq 2500. A second roughly 6 to 12 cycle PCR used a sample-barcoded 5' primer and a J-beta primer mix. A template-switch 5' adaptor carrying 12 random nucleotides introduced a unique molecular identifier onto each TCR beta cDNA molecule. Each sample yielded at least 2.5 million CDR3-containing paired-end reads. The Mint cDNA synthesis kit, primed by a TRBC-specific oligonucleotide, was used to synthesize first-strand cDNA from all RNA. Following uracil-DNA glycosylase treatment, a first 18-cycle PCR with universal primers M1SS and BC2_uni_R was performed on all cDNA. Under the source paper's analysis protocol: Normalization of each sample was performed by random selection of 1 million high-quality reads, each carrying a distinct molecular identifier. Reads with shared molecular identifiers were discarded instead of being binned into consensus sequences. MiTCR, set to a Q25 quality threshold and the strictest error-elimination algorithm, was used for CDR3 identification, clonotype clustering and error correction. A nonparametric unseen species model using Euler transformation provided a lower-bound estimate of total TCR beta diversity. The public reads were quality trimmed at Q25 with fastp and then assembled into clones with MiXCR by TCRdb, keeping productive beta chains. Rows are combined by CDR3 protein, so each entry shows the most common genes and DNA. The V and J calls were determined by TCRdb, not by the authors. The sample has about 930,000 distinct CDR3 sequences on record, roughly 29% of them singletons. The ten most abundant clones make up roughly a tenth of the sample.

A distance of 13 bases separates the germline ends of V and J, which lose 8 bases and 6 bases respectively. For CDR1 and CDR2, the germline V gene lists SQVTM and ANQGSEA. The CDR3 sequence holds 11 residues, the cysteine and phenylalanine included. The only DNA kept is the CDR3, 33 bases in frame from the first base. This clonotype appeared a few times. Its antigen target is currently unknown. The sample holds no much larger clone one base away, and base qualities are not on file. The same specimen was also included in a second study, on T cells of mothers and their children. Reported in the second study: Donors were nine systemically healthy Caucasian individuals: three mothers and their six children. cDNA synthesis used all of the extracted RNA, with around 1.6 ug of RNA in each 15 ul reaction. In the second PCR, the M1S primer introduced both the sample barcodes and 2-4 random nucleotides. Over 9.5 million TCR beta CDR3 reads were obtained for each mother, and around 2.7 million reads were obtained for each child. In both related and unrelated pairs, thymic selection shapes the output of TCR recombination in a similar way, with inherited differences having only a minor effect. Normalized repertoire overlap in related mother-child pairs was always slightly higher than in unrelated mother-child pairs, but the difference was never significant. Persistent microchimeric T cell clones were not detected, at a sensitivity of about 99 clones per million clonotypes. To look for features that set related mother-child pairs apart from unrelated individuals, the researchers ran deep NGS to compare the TCR beta repertoires of mothers and children. The mean age was about 37 +/- 4 years for the mothers and roughly 10 +/- 4 years for the children. After adapter ligation with NEBNext reagents, the libraries were sequenced on Illumina HiSeq 2000 with 100+100 nt paired-end reads. To prevent cross-contamination, the mother and child libraries were prepared one month apart and sequenced in separate runs. Between roughly 500,000 and 2,300,000 distinct TCR beta clonotypes were identified per donor. Naive TCR beta clonotypes were estimated from low-frequency clonotypes matched to each donor's FACS-determined naive share, without sorting.

The source is a woman between 35 and 50 years old in good health. Sequenced material: blood. The chain is made from TRBV29-1 and TRBJ1-2, with no confident D gene call. The CDR3 protein is CSTRGLDGYTF. The bases read TGCAGCACTAGAGGGCTTGATGGCTACACCTTC. This CDR3, with the reference TRBV29-1 and TRBJ1-2 proteins standing in past its ends, gives the full variable domain SAVISQKPSRDICQRGTSLTIQCQVDSQVTMMFWYRQQPGQSLTLIATANQGSEATYESGFVIDKFPISRPNLTFSTLTVSNMSPEDSSIYLCSTRGLDGYTFGSGTRLTVV.